This T cell receptor (beta chain) came from a study of T cells after yellow fever vaccination. The study's findings and limits: Subsequent to the booster, the majority of primary-vaccination clones reappeared (about 97% CD4, about 90% CD8). On re-exposure, the response was weaker but peaked faster, at day 5 versus 15. Repertoires sorted by FACS could include abundant clonotypes that are contaminants from the bulk population.

Worth noting for this clonotype: The antigen remains unidentified.

The CDR3 consists of 13 residues. V was shortened by 2 bases and J by 2 bases, with 6 bases between the two germline ends. Germline V gene data show CDR1 as KGHSH and CDR2 as LQKENI. MiXCR was run by TCRdb on the 5' RACE reads, yielding one entry per CDR3 protein. Among approximately 550,000 distinct CDR3 sequences, around 21% were seen once, and the ten largest hold approximately 14%. The receptor's source is a man aged 25 to 45 who received the YFV17D yellow fever vaccine. Sample: PBMCs, taken 15 days after the yellow fever booster vaccination. The chain links TRBV18 to TRBJ1-2, with D unresolved. For the CDR3, the DNA is TGTGCCAGCTCACCATCCGGGAACTATGGCTACACCTTC. This codes for CASSPSGNYGYTF.